Detailed here is one T cell receptor (beta chain). The CDR3 runs to 18 residues. Germline assignment: CDR1 MGHRA and CDR2 YSYEKL. Trimming at V came to 0 bases and at J to 3 bases, leaving 10 bases not matched to a gene. This sample is drawn from a study of T cell changes during pregnancy in multiple sclerosis. Profiling relied on immunoSEQ multiplex PCR, and the TCRdb table lists in-frame clones only, not all of them. The sample records approximately 130,000 clones, 95% to 98% being singletons. This clonotype was sampled from a female donor with multiple sclerosis, enrolled in a pregnancy study. This chain connects TRBV4-1 to TRBJ2-1; 8 positions agree with TRBD2. Source: peripheral blood, taken after pregnancy. CDR3 protein: CASSQDPRTSTYYNEQFF. CDR3 in DNA: TGCGCCAGCAGCCAAGATCCCCGGACTAGCACTTACTACAATGAGCAGTTCTTC.